This entry features one TCR beta chain sequence. Some clones are missing from TCRdb's copy, which holds only in-frame ones; the method was immunoSEQ multiplex PCR. This sample has around 74,000 clones, with 90% found just once. This entry comes from a study of blood T cell repertoires in COVID-19. Germline CDR1 is SGHVS and CDR2 is FQNEAQ. The length of the CDR3 is 16 residues. V dropped 6 bases and J dropped 9; count of bases not matched to a gene: 11. The sequenced sample was peripheral blood. This TCR came from a woman of 80 years or more with active or convalescent COVID-19. This chain uses TRBV7-8 with TRBJ1-6; 10 bases are shared with TRBD1. For the CDR3, the DNA is TGTGCCAGCAGTCCCGGGACAGGGGTGTTTCGTTCACCCCTCCACTTT. Translation gives CASSPGTGVFRSPLHF.